Listed here are 4 T cell receptor beta chains from one sample, sequenced in a study of blood T cell repertoires in COVID-19 (dated by TCRdb to about 2020). The protocol used for the library was the immunoSEQ multiplex PCR assay. This is the immuneACCESS table as TCRdb keeps it, with only in-frame sequences that have V and J called. A part of the clones is gone; compared with another copy, unresolved V genes explain less than half, and the rest is unexplained. This sample is represented by about 170,000 clones; 88% of them were singletons. The ten largest account for roughly 1.9% of the sample. The sequenced sample consisted of peripheral blood. These receptors were taken from a middle-aged man who had recovered from COVID-19.

The chain uses TRBV6-5 and TRBJ1-1; no clear D gene. The CDR3 runs 15 residues. CDR1 and CDR2 from the germline V gene are MNHEY and SVGAGI. The V gene lost 3 bases and the J gene lost 0 bases, with 11 bases spanning the gap. The CDR3 coding sequence is TGTGCCAGCAGTTATTCACGGGTTTTGAACACTGAAGCTTTCTTT. Amino acid sequence: CASSYSRVLNTEAFF.

The chain uses TRBV2 and TRBJ2-6; 11 bases are a match to TRBD1. CDR3 length equals 17 residues. V lost 7 bases and J lost 0; bases outside the gene matches: 5. Germline V gene data show CDR1 as SNHLY and CDR2 as FYNNEI. CDR3 coding DNA: TGTGCCAGCACTCGGACAGGGGGCGCCTCTGGGGCCAACGTCCTGACTTTC. Its translation is CASTRTGGASGANVLTF.

This clone was detected once. The chain links TRBV19 to TRBJ2-2, with 10 bases aligning to TRBD1. Germline lookup yields CDR1 LNHDA and CDR2 SQIVND (reference sequence). Trimming cost V 3 bases and J 5 bases; bases outside gene matches: 6. The CDR3 is 16 residues long. CDR3 in amino acids: CASSMGRTGGTGELFF. Written as DNA, the CDR3 is TGTGCCAGTAGTATGGGTAGGACAGGGGGAACCGGGGAGCTGTTTTTT.

This CDR3 reads CASSLGQGRYYGYTF. The CDR3 DNA reads as TGTGCCAGCAGCTTAGGGCAGGGAAGGTACTATGGCTACACCTTC. V and J are TRBV11-2 and TRBJ1-2, with a weak D call TRBD1 (5 bases). CDR1 is SGHAT and CDR2 is FQNNGV in the germline V gene. V was pared by 1 base and J by 3 bases, with 12 bases between. The CDR3 contains 15 residues.